This T cell receptor (beta chain) was documented in a study of CD8 T cells in ankylosing spondylitis. Overall study findings and caveats: In ankylosing spondylitis blood, a motif of roughly eight highly homologous TCR beta variants appeared characteristic.

The trim removed 5 bases at V and 3 bases at J, leaving 11 bases unmatched. The CDR3 is 16 residues long. Germline values: CDR1 DFQATT, CDR2 SNEGSKA (reference sequence). Turning to this clonotype: Antigen specificity is unknown.

TCRdb re-called the 5' RACE reads with MiXCR, one entry per CDR3 protein. The table records over 400,000 distinct CDR3 sequences, approximately 26% of them present only once. The material sequenced was blood, either unsorted or a sorted T cell fraction (not recorded which). This TCR derives from a male donor with ankylosing spondylitis. The chain has TRBV20-1 and TRBJ2-3; 10 positions match TRBD1. DNA for the CDR3: TGCAGTGCTCGTATCCCAGGACAGGGGGGGACAGATACGCAGTATTTT. Amino acid sequence: CSARIPGQGGTDTQYF.